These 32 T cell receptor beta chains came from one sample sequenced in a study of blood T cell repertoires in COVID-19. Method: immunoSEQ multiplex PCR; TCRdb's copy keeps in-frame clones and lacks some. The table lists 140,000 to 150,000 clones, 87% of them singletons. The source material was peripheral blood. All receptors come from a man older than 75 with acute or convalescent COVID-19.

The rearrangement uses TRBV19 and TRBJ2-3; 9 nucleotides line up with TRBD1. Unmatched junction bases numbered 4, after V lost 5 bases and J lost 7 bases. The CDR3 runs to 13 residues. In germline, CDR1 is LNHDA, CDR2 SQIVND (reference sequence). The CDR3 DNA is TGTGCCAGTAGTGCAGGACAGGGGAATACGCAGTATTTT. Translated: CASSAGQGNTQYF.

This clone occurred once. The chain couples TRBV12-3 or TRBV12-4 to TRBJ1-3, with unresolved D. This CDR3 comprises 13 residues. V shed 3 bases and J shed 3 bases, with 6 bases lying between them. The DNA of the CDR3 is TGTGCCAGCAGTTTCACTTATGGAAACACCATATATTTT. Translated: CASSFTYGNTIYF.

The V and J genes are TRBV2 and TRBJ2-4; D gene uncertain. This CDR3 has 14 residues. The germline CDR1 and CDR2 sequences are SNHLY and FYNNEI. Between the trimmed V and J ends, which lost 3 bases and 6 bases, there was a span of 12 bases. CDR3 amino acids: CASSEGRSGNIQYF. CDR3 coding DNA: TGTGCCAGCAGTGAGGGTCGGTCGGGAAACATTCAGTACTTC.

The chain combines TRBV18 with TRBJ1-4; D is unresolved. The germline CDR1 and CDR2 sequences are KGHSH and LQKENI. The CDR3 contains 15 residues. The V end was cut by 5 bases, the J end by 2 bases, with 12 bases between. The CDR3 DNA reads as TGTGCCAGCTCAATGAGTAGCGCGACTAATGAAAAACTGTTTTTT. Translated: CASSMSSATNEKLFF. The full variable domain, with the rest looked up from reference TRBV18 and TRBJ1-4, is NAGVMQNPRHLVRRRGQEARLRCSPMKGHSHVYWYRQLPEEGLKFMVYLQKENIIDESGMPKERFSAEFPKEGPSILRIQQVVRGDSAAYFCASSMSSATNEKLFFGSGTQLSVL.

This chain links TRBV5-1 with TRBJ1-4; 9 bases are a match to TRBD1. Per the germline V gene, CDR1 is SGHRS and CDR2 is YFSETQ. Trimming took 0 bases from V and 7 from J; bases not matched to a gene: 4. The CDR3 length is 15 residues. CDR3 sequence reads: CASSLDGQGFEKLFF. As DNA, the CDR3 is TGCGCCAGCAGCTTGGATGGACAGGGGTTTGAAAAACTGTTTTTT.

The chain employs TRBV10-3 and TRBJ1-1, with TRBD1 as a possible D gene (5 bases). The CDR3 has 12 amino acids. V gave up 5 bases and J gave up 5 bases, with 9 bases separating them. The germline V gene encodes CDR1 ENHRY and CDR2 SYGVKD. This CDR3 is CAISRGTTEAFF. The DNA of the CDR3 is TGTGCCATCAGTAGGGGCACGACTGAAGCTTTCTTT.

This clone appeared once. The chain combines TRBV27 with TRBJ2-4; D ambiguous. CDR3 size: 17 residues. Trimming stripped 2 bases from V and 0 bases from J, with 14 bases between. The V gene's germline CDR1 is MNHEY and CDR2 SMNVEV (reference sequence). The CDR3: CASSLRFHPQAKNIQYF. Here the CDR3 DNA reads TGTGCCAGCAGTTTACGGTTCCACCCCCAAGCCAAAAACATTCAGTACTTC.

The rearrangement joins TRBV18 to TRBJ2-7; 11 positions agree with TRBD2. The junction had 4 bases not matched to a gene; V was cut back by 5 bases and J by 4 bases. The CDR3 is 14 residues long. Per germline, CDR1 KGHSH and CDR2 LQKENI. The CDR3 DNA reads TGTGCCAGCTCATCCGGGACTAGCGGATACGAGCAGTACTTC. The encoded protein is CASSSGTSGYEQYF.

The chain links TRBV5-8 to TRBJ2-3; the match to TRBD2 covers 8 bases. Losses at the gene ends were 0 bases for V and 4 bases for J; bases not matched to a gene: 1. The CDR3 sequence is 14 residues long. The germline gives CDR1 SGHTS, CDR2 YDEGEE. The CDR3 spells CASSLELAADTQYF. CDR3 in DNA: TGTGCCAGCAGCTTGGAACTAGCGGCAGATACGCAGTATTTT.

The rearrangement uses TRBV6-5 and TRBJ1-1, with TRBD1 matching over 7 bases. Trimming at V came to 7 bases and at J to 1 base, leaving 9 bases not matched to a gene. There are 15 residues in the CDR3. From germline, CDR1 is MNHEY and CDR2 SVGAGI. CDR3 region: CASTPGGGRNTEAFF. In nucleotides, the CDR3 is TGTGCCAGCACCCCGGGAGGGGGCCGGAACACTGAAGCTTTCTTT.

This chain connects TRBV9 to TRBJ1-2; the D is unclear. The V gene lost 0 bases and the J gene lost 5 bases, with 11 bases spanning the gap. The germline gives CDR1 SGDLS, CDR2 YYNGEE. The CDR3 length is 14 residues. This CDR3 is CASSVDGLTYGYTF. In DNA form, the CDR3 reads TGTGCCAGCAGCGTAGATGGACTGACATATGGCTACACCTTC.

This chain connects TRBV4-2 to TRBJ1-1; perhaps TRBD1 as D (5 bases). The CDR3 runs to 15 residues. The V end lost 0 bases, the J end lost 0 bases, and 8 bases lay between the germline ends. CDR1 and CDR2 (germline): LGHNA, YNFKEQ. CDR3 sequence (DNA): TGTGCCAGCAGCCAAGATCCAGGGTTGAACACTGAAGCTTTCTTT. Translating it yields CASSQDPGLNTEAFF.

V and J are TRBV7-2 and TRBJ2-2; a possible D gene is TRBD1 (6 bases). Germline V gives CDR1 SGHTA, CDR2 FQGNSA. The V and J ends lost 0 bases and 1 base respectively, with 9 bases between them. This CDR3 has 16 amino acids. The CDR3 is CASSLAFRGNTGELFF. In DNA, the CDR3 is TGTGCCAGCAGCTTAGCGTTCAGGGGGAACACCGGGGAGCTGTTTTTT.

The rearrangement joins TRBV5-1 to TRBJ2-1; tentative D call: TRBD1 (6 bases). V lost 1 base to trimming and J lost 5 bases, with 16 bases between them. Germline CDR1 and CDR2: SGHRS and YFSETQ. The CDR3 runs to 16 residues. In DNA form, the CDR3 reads TGCGCCAGCAGCTTGTCCCTGGACAGTCTTCACAATGAGCAGTTCTTC. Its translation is CASSLSLDSLHNEQFF.

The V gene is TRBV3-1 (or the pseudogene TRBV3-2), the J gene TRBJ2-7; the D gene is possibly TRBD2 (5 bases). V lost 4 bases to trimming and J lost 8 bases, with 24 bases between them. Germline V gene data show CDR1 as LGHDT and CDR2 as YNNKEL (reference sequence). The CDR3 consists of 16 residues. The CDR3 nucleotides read TGTGCCAGCAGCCCCCCCTTGACGGGATTAGATCGGAAGCAGTACTTC. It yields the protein CASSPPLTGLDRKQYF.

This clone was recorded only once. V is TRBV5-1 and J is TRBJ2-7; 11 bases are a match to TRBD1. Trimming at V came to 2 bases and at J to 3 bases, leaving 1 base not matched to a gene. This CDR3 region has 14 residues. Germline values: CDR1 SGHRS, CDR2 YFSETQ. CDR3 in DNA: TGCGCCAGCAGCTTAGGGACAGGGGGCTACGAGCAGTACTTC. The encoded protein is CASSLGTGGYEQYF.

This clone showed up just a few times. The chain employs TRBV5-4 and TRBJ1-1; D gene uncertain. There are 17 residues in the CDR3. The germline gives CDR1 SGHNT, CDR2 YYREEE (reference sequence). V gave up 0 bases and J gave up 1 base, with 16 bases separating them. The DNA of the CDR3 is TGTGCCAGCAGCTTGGGCCCTCTCGGAGGGCCGAACACTGAAGCTTTCTTT. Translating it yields CASSLGPLGGPNTEAFF.

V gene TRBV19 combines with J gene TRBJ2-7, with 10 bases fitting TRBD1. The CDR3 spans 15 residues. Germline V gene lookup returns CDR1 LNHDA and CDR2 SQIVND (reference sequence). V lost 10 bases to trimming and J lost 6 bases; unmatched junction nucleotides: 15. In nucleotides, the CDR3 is TGTGCCACCAAAGCAGGAGGGACAGGGGATCTCGAGCAGTACTTC. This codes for CATKAGGTGDLEQYF.

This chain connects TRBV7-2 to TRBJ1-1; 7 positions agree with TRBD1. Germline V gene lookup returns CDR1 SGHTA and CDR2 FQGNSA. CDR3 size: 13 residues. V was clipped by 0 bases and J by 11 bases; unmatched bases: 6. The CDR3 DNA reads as TGTGCCAGCAGCTTAGCGACAGGGCGGACGGCTTTCTTT. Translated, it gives CASSLATGRTAFF.

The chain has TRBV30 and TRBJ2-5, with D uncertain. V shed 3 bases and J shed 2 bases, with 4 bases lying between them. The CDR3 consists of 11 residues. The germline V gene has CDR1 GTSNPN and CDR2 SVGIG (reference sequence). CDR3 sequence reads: CAWSQQETQYF. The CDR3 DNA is TGTGCCTGGAGCCAACAAGAGACCCAGTACTTC.

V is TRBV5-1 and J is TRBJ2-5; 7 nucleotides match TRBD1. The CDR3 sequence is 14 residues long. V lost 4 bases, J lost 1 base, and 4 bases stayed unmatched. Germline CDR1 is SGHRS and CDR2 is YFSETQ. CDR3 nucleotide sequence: TGCGCCAGCAGCGAACAGGGGTTCCAAGAGACCCAGTACTTC. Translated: CASSEQGFQETQYF. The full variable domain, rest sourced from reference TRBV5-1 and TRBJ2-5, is KAGVTQTPRYLIKTRGQQVTLSCSPISGHRSVSWYQQTPGQGLQFLFEYFSETQRNKGNFPGRFSGRQFSNSRSEMNVSTLELGDSALYLCASSEQGFQETQYFGPGTRLLVL.

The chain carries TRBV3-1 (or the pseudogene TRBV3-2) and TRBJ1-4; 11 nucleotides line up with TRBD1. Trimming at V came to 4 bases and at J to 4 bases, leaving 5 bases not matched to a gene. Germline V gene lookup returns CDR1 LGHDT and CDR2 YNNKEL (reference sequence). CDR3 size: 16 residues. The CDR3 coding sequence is TGTGCCAGCAGCCTGAGGACAGGGGGCAATAATGAAAAACTGTTTTTT. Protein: CASSLRTGGNNEKLFF.

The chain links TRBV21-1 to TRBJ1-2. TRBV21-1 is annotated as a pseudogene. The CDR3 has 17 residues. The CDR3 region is CASSKGLLRNAKYGYTF. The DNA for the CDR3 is TGTGCCAGCAGCAAAGGCCTCCTGCGGAACGCCAAGTATGGCTACACCTTC.

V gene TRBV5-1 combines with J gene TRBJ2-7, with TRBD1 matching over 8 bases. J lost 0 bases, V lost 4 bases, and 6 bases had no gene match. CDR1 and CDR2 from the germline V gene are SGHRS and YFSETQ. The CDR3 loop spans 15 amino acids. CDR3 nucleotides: TGCGCCAGCAGCGTCGGACAGGGTTCCTCCTACGAGCAGTACTTC. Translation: CASSVGQGSSYEQYF. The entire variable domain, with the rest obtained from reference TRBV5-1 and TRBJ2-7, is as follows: KAGVTQTPRYLIKTRGQQVTLSCSPISGHRSVSWYQQTPGQGLQFLFEYFSETQRNKGNFPGRFSGRQFSNSRSEMNVSTLELGDSALYLCASSVGQGSSYEQYFGPGTRLTVT.

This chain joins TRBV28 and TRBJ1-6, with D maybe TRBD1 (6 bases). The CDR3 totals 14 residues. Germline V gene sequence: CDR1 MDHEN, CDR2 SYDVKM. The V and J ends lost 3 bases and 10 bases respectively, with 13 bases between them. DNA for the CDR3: TGTGCCAGCAGTTTCTTACAGGGTGTCTCACCCCTCCACTTT. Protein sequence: CASSFLQGVSPLHF.

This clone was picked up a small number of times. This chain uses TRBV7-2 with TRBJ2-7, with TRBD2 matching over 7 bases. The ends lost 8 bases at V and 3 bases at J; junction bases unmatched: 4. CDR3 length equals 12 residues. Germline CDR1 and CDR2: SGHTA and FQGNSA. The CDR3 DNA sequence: TGTGCCAGCGCGGGGGTGGGCTACGAGCAGTACTTC. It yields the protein CASAGVGYEQYF.

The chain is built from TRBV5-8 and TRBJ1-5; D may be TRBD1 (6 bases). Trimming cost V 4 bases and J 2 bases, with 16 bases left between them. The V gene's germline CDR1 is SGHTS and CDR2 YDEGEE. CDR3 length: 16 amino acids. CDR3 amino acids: CASSRDTTRGNQPQHF. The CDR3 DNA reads TGTGCCAGCAGCCGGGACACAACACGGGGCAATCAGCCCCAGCATTTT.

In DNA form, the CDR3 reads TGCGCCAGCAGTGAGAGGGGGGGAACCGGGGAGCTGTTTTTT. The encoded protein is CASSERGGTGELFF. This chain connects TRBV10-2 to TRBJ2-2; perhaps TRBD2 as D (7 bases). CDR3 length: 14 amino acids. Deletions cut 2 bases from V and 5 bases from J, with 9 bases between. Germline assignment: CDR1 WSHSY and CDR2 SAAADI.

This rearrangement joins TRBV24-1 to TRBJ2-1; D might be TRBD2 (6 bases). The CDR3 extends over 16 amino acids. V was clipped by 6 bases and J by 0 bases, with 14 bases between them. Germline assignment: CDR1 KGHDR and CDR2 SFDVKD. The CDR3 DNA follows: TGTGCCACCAGTCCGCAGACGGGGGACTCCTACAATGAGCAGTTCTTC. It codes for CATSPQTGDSYNEQFF.

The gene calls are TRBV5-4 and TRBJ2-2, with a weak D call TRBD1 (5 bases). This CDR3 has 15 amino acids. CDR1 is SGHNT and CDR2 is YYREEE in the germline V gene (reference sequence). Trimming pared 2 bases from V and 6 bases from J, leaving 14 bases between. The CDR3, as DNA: TGTGCCAGCAGCTTATACAGGACGTCCCCCGGGGAGCTGTTTTTT. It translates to CASSLYRTSPGELFF.

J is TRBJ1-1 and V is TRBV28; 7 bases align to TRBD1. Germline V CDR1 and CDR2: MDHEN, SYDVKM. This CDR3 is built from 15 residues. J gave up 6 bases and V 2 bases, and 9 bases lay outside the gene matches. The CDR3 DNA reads TGTGCCAGCAGTTTAGCGGCAGGGGGAATCGCTGAAGCTTTCTTT. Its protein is CASSLAAGGIAEAFF.

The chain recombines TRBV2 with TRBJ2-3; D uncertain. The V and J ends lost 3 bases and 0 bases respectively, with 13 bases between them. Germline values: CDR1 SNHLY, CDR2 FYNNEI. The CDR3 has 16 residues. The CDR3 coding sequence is TGTGCCAGCAGTGATATGGCTAGACTGAGCACAGATACGCAGTATTTT. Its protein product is CASSDMARLSTDTQYF.